A selection of T cell receptor beta chains follows, all from one sample in a study of shared T cell receptors in the human thymus. TCRdb keeps only in-frame clones here, not all; method: immunoSEQ multiplex PCR. Found here are some 700,000 clones, around 89% of them singletons; the top ten hold about 0.01%. These same data were also listed under a study on human thymus T cells.

Sequenced sample: thymocytes. The receptors were gathered from a boy under two years old with a congenital heart defect. CDR3s include the opening cysteine and the closing phenylalanine or tryptophan. D genes are given only for firm matches. Expanded clones get a size class; other rows say once, few or many, or leave the size out.

CDR3nt: TGTGCCAGCAGCTTACGTTGGACACGTGGAGAGACCCAGTACTTC
CDR3aa: CASSLRWTRGETQYF
d_gene: NA
v_gene: TRBV7-9
j_gene: TRBJ2-5
abundance: NA

CDR3nt: TGCGCCAGCAGCCAGAGAGAGCGTGAGCAGTTCTTC
CDR3aa: CASSQREREQFF
d_gene: NA
v_gene: TRBV4-3
j_gene: TRBJ2-1
abundance: NA

CDR3nt: TGTGCCAGCAGCCTCGCGGGGAGGGACACTGAAGCTTTCTTT
CDR3aa: CASSLAGRDTEAFF
d_gene: NA
v_gene: TRBV6-6
j_gene: TRBJ1-1
abundance: NA

CDR3nt: TGTGCCAGTAGTCCAAAGCGGGAGCAGTCCAATGAGCAGTTCTTC
CDR3aa: CASSPKREQSNEQFF
d_gene: TRBD2
v_gene: TRBV19
j_gene: TRBJ2-1
abundance: NA

CDR3nt: TGTGCCTGGACAGGGACAGGACTCTCTGGGGCCAACGTCCTGACTTTC
CDR3aa: CAWTGTGLSGANVLTF
d_gene: TRBD1
v_gene: TRBV30
j_gene: TRBJ2-6
abundance: NA

CDR3nt: TGCGCCAGCAGCTTGAGGACAGGGGATCCAGATACGCAGTATTTT
CDR3aa: CASSLRTGDPDTQYF
d_gene: TRBD1
v_gene: TRBV5-1
j_gene: TRBJ2-3
abundance: NA

CDR3nt: TGTGCCAGCAGTTACGGGCAGGGGCGTACCTACGAGCAGTACTTC
CDR3aa: CASSYGQGRTYEQYF
d_gene: NA
v_gene: TRBV6-6
j_gene: TRBJ2-7
abundance: NA

CDR3nt: TGTGCCTGGACGAAAACTAGCGGGAATAGCTACGAGCAGTACTTC
CDR3aa: CAWTKTSGNSYEQYF
d_gene: TRBD2
v_gene: TRBV30
j_gene: TRBJ2-7
abundance: once

CDR3nt: TGTGCCAGCAGCTTTTTTCCCCGGGGCTATGGCTACACCTTC
CDR3aa: CASSFFPRGYGYTF
d_gene: NA
v_gene: TRBV5-6
j_gene: TRBJ1-2
abundance: NA

CDR3nt: TGTGCCAGCAGCGTAGTAAACTCTATGGTAACCGGGGAGCTGTTTTTT
CDR3aa: CASSVVNSMVTGELFF
d_gene: NA
v_gene: TRBV9
j_gene: TRBJ2-2
abundance: NA

CDR3nt: TGCGCCAGCAGCCAAGTTGCGGGACGGATAAACTATGGCTACACCTTC
CDR3aa: CASSQVAGRINYGYTF
d_gene: NA
v_gene: TRBV4-3
j_gene: TRBJ1-2
abundance: NA

CDR3nt: TGCGCCAGCAGCTCAGGAGAGACCCAGTACTTC
CDR3aa: CASSSGETQYF
d_gene: NA
v_gene: TRBV5-1
j_gene: TRBJ2-5
abundance: NA

CDR3nt: TGTGCCAGCAGCCGCTCAGCACTAGCGTTATACAATGAGCAGTTCTTC
CDR3aa: CASSRSALALYNEQFF
d_gene: TRBD2
v_gene: TRBV14
j_gene: TRBJ2-1
abundance: NA

CDR3nt: TGCAGCGTGAAAAGGTTGGAGTCCTACGAGCAGTACTTC
CDR3aa: CSVKRLESYEQYF
d_gene: NA
v_gene: TRBV29-1
j_gene: TRBJ2-7
abundance: NA

CDR3nt: TGTGCCAGCAGCTTGGACGCCACCCCGGGGGACGAGCAGTACTTC
CDR3aa: CASSLDATPGDEQYF
d_gene: NA
v_gene: TRBV5-6
j_gene: TRBJ2-7
abundance: once

CDR3nt: TGTGCCAGCAGCTACAGACTAGCGGGAGTGGGTAATGAGCAGTTCTTC
CDR3aa: CASSYRLAGVGNEQFF
d_gene: TRBD2
v_gene: TRBV7-8
j_gene: TRBJ2-1
abundance: NA

CDR3nt: TGTGCCTGGAGGAGGGCCAGGGAGGGCCAAGAGACCCAGTACTTC
CDR3aa: CAWRRAREGQETQYF
d_gene: TRBD2
v_gene: TRBV30
j_gene: TRBJ2-5
abundance: NA

CDR3nt: TGTGCCAGTAGTATCCCCTCGGGGAGGAACACTGAAGCTTTCTTT
CDR3aa: CASSIPSGRNTEAFF
d_gene: NA
v_gene: TRBV19
j_gene: TRBJ1-1
abundance: NA

CDR3nt: TGTGCCAGCACCGTAAGAGCTCAGCCCCAGCATTTT
CDR3aa: CASTVRAQPQHF
d_gene: NA
v_gene: TRBV28
j_gene: TRBJ1-5
abundance: once

CDR3nt: TGTGCCAGCAGTCCATCCGGGCAGGGTGGCACCGGGGAGCTGTTTTTT
CDR3aa: CASSPSGQGGTGELFF
d_gene: NA
v_gene: TRBV27
j_gene: TRBJ2-2
abundance: few

CDR3nt: TGTGCCAGCAGCTCAACGGACAGGGCGCGGGACACTGAAGCTTTCTTT
CDR3aa: CASSSTDRARDTEAFF
d_gene: TRBD1
v_gene: TRBV13
j_gene: TRBJ1-1
abundance: few

CDR3nt: TGTGCCAGCAGAGGAGGCGGAGGCTACGAGCAGTACTTC
CDR3aa: CASRGGGGYEQYF
d_gene: NA
v_gene: TRBV6-5
j_gene: TRBJ2-7
abundance: once

CDR3nt: TGCAGCGTTCAGAACACCGGGGAGCTGTTTTTT
CDR3aa: CSVQNTGELFF
d_gene: NA
v_gene: TRBV29-1
j_gene: TRBJ2-2
abundance: NA

CDR3nt: TGCGCCAGCAGCGCGGGACAGGAACGCAATGAGCAGTTCTTC
CDR3aa: CASSAGQERNEQFF
d_gene: TRBD1
v_gene: TRBV5-1
j_gene: TRBJ2-1
abundance: NA

CDR3nt: TGTGCCTGGAGCCGACCGGGACAGGGGGGCATCGAGCAGTACTTC
CDR3aa: CAWSRPGQGGIEQYF
d_gene: TRBD1
v_gene: TRBV30
j_gene: TRBJ2-7
abundance: NA

CDR3nt: TGTGCCAGCAGCTTAGGCGGGAGGTCTCACTACGAGCAGTACTTC
CDR3aa: CASSLGGRSHYEQYF
d_gene: TRBD2
v_gene: TRBV5-6
j_gene: TRBJ2-7
abundance: NA

CDR3nt: TGTGCCAGCAGTGACCGGGACAGGGAGGGTCCTAATGAGCAGTTCTTC
CDR3aa: CASSDRDREGPNEQFF
d_gene: TRBD1
v_gene: TRBV6-1
j_gene: TRBJ2-1
abundance: NA

CDR3nt: TGTGCCAGCAGTTCCCCGACTAGTACGTCCTACGAGCAGTACTTC
CDR3aa: CASSSPTSTSYEQYF
d_gene: NA
v_gene: TRBV27
j_gene: TRBJ2-7
abundance: NA

CDR3nt: TGTGCCAGCAGTTCTCTCCGGGACAGAGGGGCGTACGAGCAGTACTTC
CDR3aa: CASSSLRDRGAYEQYF
d_gene: TRBD1
v_gene: TRBV28
j_gene: TRBJ2-7
abundance: NA

CDR3nt: TGCGCCAGCAGCTTTCGGGACAGCAGACGGGGTGGCTACACCTTC
CDR3aa: CASSFRDSRRGGYTF
d_gene: TRBD1
v_gene: TRBV4-3
j_gene: TRBJ1-2
abundance: NA

CDR3nt: TGTGCCGGGAGTGTACATAGGGACAGGGGGCGAAATGGCAATCAGCCCCAGCATTTT
CDR3aa: CAGSVHRDRGRNGNQPQHF
d_gene: TRBD1
v_gene: TRBV30
j_gene: TRBJ1-5
abundance: NA

CDR3nt: TGTGCCAGCAGCTTGAGGGACCAAGAGACCCAGTACTTC
CDR3aa: CASSLRDQETQYF
d_gene: NA
v_gene: TRBV13
j_gene: TRBJ2-5
abundance: NA

CDR3nt: TGTGCCAGCAGCCCAGGGGGCAGGGATAATGAAAAACTGTTTTTT
CDR3aa: CASSPGGRDNEKLFF
d_gene: TRBD1
v_gene: TRBV27
j_gene: TRBJ1-4
abundance: NA

CDR3nt: TGTGCCAGCAGTTTGGCAGGGAGCAATCAGCCCCAGCATTTT
CDR3aa: CASSLAGSNQPQHF
d_gene: NA
v_gene: TRBV28
j_gene: TRBJ1-5
abundance: NA

CDR3nt: TGTGCCAGCAGTTCCAGGGAGCGGGACAGGGGGAAGTATGCCAATCAGCCCCAGCATTTT
CDR3aa: CASSSRERDRGKYANQPQHF
d_gene: TRBD1
v_gene: TRBV28
j_gene: TRBJ1-5
abundance: NA

CDR3nt: TGTGCCAGCAGCTTAGCGCTAGGGACAGGGTTCGTATCCACTGAAGCTTTCTTT
CDR3aa: CASSLALGTGFVSTEAFF
d_gene: TRBD1
v_gene: TRBV7-2
j_gene: TRBJ1-1
abundance: NA

CDR3nt: TGTGCCAGCAGCCAAGCGTCTAGCGGGAGGGCCATGGTAGCCGGGGAGCTGTTTTTT
CDR3aa: CASSQASSGRAMVAGELFF
d_gene: TRBD2
v_gene: TRBV14
j_gene: TRBJ2-2
abundance: NA

CDR3nt: TGCGCCAGCAAAGACAGGGGCACAGATACGCAGTATTTT
CDR3aa: CASKDRGTDTQYF
d_gene: TRBD1
v_gene: TRBV10-1
j_gene: TRBJ2-3
abundance: NA

CDR3nt: TGCGCCAGCAGCTTGGAACAGTTCAGCTCCTACGAGCAGTACTTC
CDR3aa: CASSLEQFSSYEQYF
d_gene: NA
v_gene: TRBV5-1
j_gene: TRBJ2-7
abundance: few

CDR3nt: TGCAGCGTTGGCGGGACTTCACAGGCCCAGTACTTC
CDR3aa: CSVGGTSQAQYF
d_gene: NA
v_gene: TRBV29-1
j_gene: TRBJ2-5
abundance: NA